Following are 16 T cell receptor beta chains from one sample sequenced in a study of shared clonotypes between healthy human individuals. Measured with immunoSEQ multiplex PCR; TCRdb has only the in-frame clones, and not every one. The table records over a million clones, 75% to 85% of them present only once. The sequenced material came from memory CD4+ T cells from PBMCs. Subset noted: CD45RA-negative fraction. These receptors all come from a man aged 18-30 years in good health. Some clones in this sample may be carry-over from other donors' samples.

The chain recombines TRBV5-1 with TRBJ2-7; D gene uncertain. Deletions cut 0 bases from V and 3 bases from J, with 10 bases between. Germline CDR1 is SGHRS and CDR2 is YFSETQ. There are 14 residues in the CDR3. As DNA, the CDR3 is TGCGCCAGCAGCTTGGCCGGCAGCGACTACGAGCAGTACTTC. It translates to CASSLAGSDYEQYF.

The J gene is TRBJ2-2, the V gene TRBV25-1, with D uncertain. Between the trimmed V and J ends, which lost 7 bases and 1 base, there was a span of 4 bases. The CDR3 covers 12 residues. CDR1 is MGHDK, CDR2 SYGVNS, per germline. In DNA form, the CDR3 reads TGTGCCAGCAATGGGAACACCGGGGAGCTGTTTTTT. Protein sequence: CASNGNTGELFF.

The chain has TRBV19 and TRBJ2-2; no definite D call. Germline V gives CDR1 LNHDA, CDR2 SQIVND (reference sequence). The CDR3 runs 15 residues. V shed 7 bases and J shed 1 base, with 13 bases lying between them. The chain's CDR3 is CASTSVGVNTGELFF. CDR3 in DNA: TGTGCCAGTACCTCCGTGGGCGTGAACACCGGGGAGCTGTTTTTT.

The J gene is TRBJ2-3, the V gene TRBV5-1; no reliable D call. V was clipped by 4 bases and J by 5 bases, with 8 bases between them. The germline CDR1 and CDR2 sequences are SGHRS and YFSETQ. The CDR3 is 12 residues long. The CDR3 here is CASSPQRDTQYF. The CDR3 nucleotides are TGCGCCAGCAGCCCACAGAGAGATACGCAGTATTTT. Drawing the rest from reference TRBV5-1 and TRBJ2-3, the complete variable domain is KAGVTQTPRYLIKTRGQQVTLSCSPISGHRSVSWYQQTPGQGLQFLFEYFSETQRNKGNFPGRFSGRQFSNSRSEMNVSTLELGDSALYLCASSPQRDTQYFGPGTRLTVL.

In this sample, this clone turned up a few times. The chain recombines TRBV6-6 with TRBJ2-1; perhaps TRBD1 as D (7 bases). CDR3 length: 14 residues. Trimming shortened V by 6 bases and J by 6 bases, and 15 bases separated the two germline ends. Germline V lookup: CDR1 MNHNY, CDR2 SVGAGI (reference sequence). The CDR3 here is CASSTTGRTNEQFF. The CDR3 DNA is TGTGCCAGCAGCACGACAGGGAGGACCAATGAGCAGTTCTTC.

This clone was seen a handful of times. Other DNA sequences of this sample code for an identical CDR3. V gene TRBV19 combines with J gene TRBJ1-5, with D maybe TRBD1 (5 bases). This CDR3 has 13 residues. Germline V gene data show CDR1 as LNHDA and CDR2 as SQIVND (reference sequence). V lost 7 bases and J lost 2, with 9 bases in between. In nucleotides, the CDR3 is TGTGCCAGTACCCGGGGGGGCAATCAGCCCCAGCATTTT. Translating it yields CASTRGGNQPQHF.

The chain links TRBV6-1 to TRBJ2-7; TRBD1 agrees at 7 bases. There are 14 residues in the CDR3. The trim removed 8 bases at V and 0 bases at J, leaving 7 bases unmatched. Germline values: CDR1 MNHNS, CDR2 SASEGT. The CDR3 region is CASWPDRASYEQYF. CDR3 DNA: TGTGCCAGCTGGCCCGACAGGGCCTCCTACGAGCAGTACTTC.

This chain links TRBV4-2 with TRBJ1-6; D not resolved. The CDR3 length is 15 residues. Germline lookup yields CDR1 LGHNA and CDR2 YNFKEQ. The V end was cut by 5 bases, the J end by 3 bases, with 11 bases between. In DNA form, the CDR3 reads TGTGCCAGCAGCACCCGTGGGGACTATAATTCACCCCTCCACTTT. Translated: CASSTRGDYNSPLHF.

This sequence joins TRBV6-5 and TRBJ1-1, with D possibly matching TRBD1 (5 bases). The germline CDR1 and CDR2 sequences are MNHEY and SVGAGI. The CDR3 consists of 16 residues. V was shortened by 2 bases and J by 1 base, with 14 bases between the two germline ends. This CDR3 reads CASSYQGMSPNTEAFF. Written as DNA, the CDR3 is TGTGCCAGCAGTTACCAGGGAATGAGCCCGAACACTGAAGCTTTCTTT.

This clone came up once. The sample has other DNA sequences that encode this CDR3 too. This sequence joins TRBV9 and TRBJ2-1; TRBD1 aligns across 8 bases. This CDR3 spans 15 amino acids. J was trimmed by 2 bases and V by 4 bases; bases with no gene match: 5. In germline, CDR1 is SGDLS, CDR2 YYNGEE. The CDR3 DNA is TGTGCCAGCAGCTCCCGGGACAGGACCTACAATGAGCAGTTCTTC. Encoded protein: CASSSRDRTYNEQFF.

The CDR3 loop is CASQKGLTDTQYF. In nucleotides, the CDR3 is TGTGCCAGCCAAAAGGGACTCACAGATACGCAGTATTTT. The J gene is TRBJ2-3, the V gene TRBV6-5; tentative D call: TRBD2 (6 bases). With 8 bases removed from V and 2 bases from J, the gap between germline ends came to 11 bases. This CDR3 spans 13 amino acids. Looked up from germline, CDR1 is MNHEY and CDR2 is SVGAGI.

This clone was counted a few times. This chain connects TRBV5-1 to TRBJ1-1; possibly TRBD1 for D (5 bases). Looked up from germline, CDR1 is SGHRS and CDR2 is YFSETQ. Trimming removed 7 bases from V and 2 bases from J, with 15 bases in between. The CDR3 has 14 amino acids. DNA for the CDR3: TGCGCCAGCTACTACGGCGGGACCAACACTGAAGCTTTCTTT. It translates to CASYYGGTNTEAFF.

This clone has only one observation. The sample has other DNA sequences that encode this CDR3 too. V gene TRBV30 combines with J gene TRBJ1-2, with 12 bases aligning to TRBD1. J gave up 11 bases and V 4 bases, and 17 bases lay outside the gene matches. This CDR3 is 16 amino acids long. Germline values: CDR1 GTSNPN, CDR2 SVGIG (reference sequence). CDR3 region: CAWNFLRDRGRRGYTF. The CDR3 DNA reads as TGTGCCTGGAACTTTCTCCGGGACAGGGGGCGCCGAGGTTACACCTTC.

This clone was counted once. The V gene is TRBV29-1, the J gene TRBJ2-3; the D gene is possibly TRBD1 (5 bases). The CDR3 runs to 14 residues. Germline V gene lookup returns CDR1 SQVTM and CDR2 ANQGSEA. Trimming took off 4 bases at V and 1 base at J, with 12 bases between the two ends. The CDR3 is CSVVWPTGTDTQYF. The CDR3, as DNA: TGCAGCGTTGTTTGGCCGACAGGCACAGATACGCAGTATTTT.

The chain recombines TRBV18 with TRBJ1-4; maybe TRBD1 (5 bases). Germline V gene lookup returns CDR1 KGHSH and CDR2 LQKENI. Trimming pared 2 bases from V and 0 bases from J, leaving 16 bases between. The CDR3 totals 18 residues. CDR3 coding DNA: TGTGCCAGCTCACCAAATCAAAGGGGCGAATCAACTAATGAAAAACTGTTTTTT. Translated, it gives CASSPNQRGESTNEKLFF.

The V gene is TRBV2, the J gene TRBJ2-3, with 10 bases lining up with TRBD2. CDR1 is SNHLY and CDR2 is FYNNEI in the germline V gene. The V and J ends lost 10 bases and 6 bases, in that order; junction bases with no gene match: 13. The CDR3 covers 15 residues. The CDR3 here is CATSPLAGVGDTQYF. The CDR3 DNA follows: TGTGCCACCAGCCCCCTAGCGGGAGTCGGGGATACGCAGTATTTT.